The rows below give T cell receptor beta chains drawn from one sample of a study of blood T cell repertoires in COVID-19. Clones were read by immunoSEQ multiplex PCR, and TCRdb kept only the in-frame ones, dropping some. The sample includes 200,000 to 250,000 clones, about 82% of them seen just once. Sequenced input: peripheral blood. The receptor set was obtained from an elderly woman with COVID-19, enrolled during active disease. Each CDR3 is given with its conserved first and last residue. Fields, in order: clone size, V gene, J gene, CDR3 protein. A clone size is listed for some rows: how often the clone was seen (once, few, many), or a class if it is expanded.

NA	TRBV4-2	TRBJ2-1	CASSQVAGTFNNEQFF
NA	TRBV7-9	TRBJ2-1	CASSSERGPETEQFF
NA	TRBV10-3	TRBJ1-4	CAIHGGNEKLFF
NA	TRBV29-1	TRBJ2-1	CSVEWDNHNEQFF
NA	TRBV3-1/TRBV3-2	TRBJ1-2	CASSQDLRGYGYTF
NA	TRBV5-4	TRBJ2-2	CASTGGNTGELFF
NA	TRBV6-5	TRBJ1-1	CASSSGNTEAFF
once	TRBV28	TRBJ1-4	CASRLDPGDPKLFF
NA	TRBV10-3	TRBJ1-3	CAAGGGLAGNTIYF
NA	TRBV19	TRBJ1-4	CASNPGTGVATNEKLFF
NA	TRBV24-1	TRBJ2-7	CATSDRRQGTYEQYF
NA	TRBV2	TRBJ2-5	CASSNRFQYF
few	TRBV28	TRBJ1-1	CASSLWDRGFAFF
NA	TRBV3-1/TRBV3-2	TRBJ1-2	CASSRGRGGYTF
NA	TRBV28	TRBJ1-3	CASSLVLGSGNTIYF
NA	TRBV19	TRBJ1-1	CASSMGPQDTEAFF
few	TRBV6-4	TRBJ1-1	CASKQQGASTEAFF
NA	TRBV5-1	TRBJ2-2	CASSPTPGRDGELFF
NA	TRBV11-3	TRBJ1-1	CASSLRGQGTEAFF
NA	TRBV2	TRBJ2-1	CASSRDRGLNEQFF